Given below is one T cell receptor beta chain in context. Per the original methods: Counts of nucleated cells, estimated from reference gene primer amplification, were obtained. Assay: immunoSEQ multiplex PCR; the TCRdb copy retains only in-frame clones and omits some. V and J calls and clone size are as listed in that table; D and trimming were resolved from the DNA. The sample consists of 68,000 or so clones, about 85% of them appearing once. Seattle patients were enrolled during active infection and followed longitudinally. The data were obtained in a study of blood T cell repertoires in COVID-19. Study at large: Spain, Italy and the United States supplied samples that represented acute and convalescent COVID-19. Sources were T cells, B-cell-depleted T cells, or PBMCs; the material itself was cDNA or gDNA.

The sequence came from a woman aged 45-65 years with COVID-19, enrolled during active disease. Source material: peripheral blood.

For the CDR3, the DNA is TGCGCCAGCAGCATGGGACAGGCGAATTCACCCCTCCACTTT. This encodes CASSMGQANSPLHF. This chain joins TRBV5-1 and TRBJ1-6; 8 nucleotides agree with TRBD1. The CDR3 length is 14 residues. V lost 4 bases to trimming and J lost 7 bases; unmatched junction nucleotides: 4. Germline lookup yields CDR1 SGHRS and CDR2 YFSETQ.